One sample yielded the 30 T cell receptor beta chains listed below, sequenced in a study of blood T cell repertoires in COVID-19. Libraries were prepared by immunoSEQ multiplex PCR; TCRdb keeps only in-frame clonotypes and omits some of them. The data hold 95,000 to 120,000 clones, with approximately 83% observed a single time. Sequenced material: peripheral blood. All receptors come from a woman between 65 and 79 years old with acute or convalescent COVID-19.

This sequence joins TRBV3-1 (or the pseudogene TRBV3-2) and TRBJ2-1; maybe TRBD1 (5 bases). The germline CDR1 and CDR2 sequences are LGHDT and YNNKEL (reference sequence). The length of the CDR3 is 14 residues. Trimming took 2 bases from V and 6 from J, leaving 11 bases between them. Here the CDR3 reads CASSQRSQGNEQFF. DNA for the CDR3: TGTGCCAGCAGCCAACGATCCCAGGGCAATGAGCAGTTCTTC.

This chain links TRBV14 with TRBJ1-5, with D possibly TRBD1 on 5 matching bases. Germline V gene data show CDR1 as SGHDN and CDR2 as FVKESK. V was trimmed by 4 bases and J by 0 bases, leaving 22 bases between them. This CDR3 is built from 19 residues. The CDR3 DNA sequence: TGTGCCAGCAGCCCTCTGCGGGGGGTGATCATAAATAGCAATCAGCCCCAGCATTTT. Translating it yields CASSPLRGVIINSNQPQHF.

The CDR3 DNA sequence: TGTGCCAGCAGCTTCGGGGGTTCTGCAGGCGAGCAGTACTTC. Protein product: CASSFGGSAGEQYF. The chain couples TRBV11-3 to TRBJ2-7, with D tentatively TRBD2 (6 bases). The length of the CDR3 is 14 residues. With 3 bases removed from V and 6 bases from J, the gap between germline ends came to 15 bases. CDR1 and CDR2 from the germline V gene are SGHNT and YENEEA.

This clone was recorded a few times. Within the sample, other DNA sequences also encode this same CDR3. This chain joins TRBV13 and TRBJ2-1, with a possible D match to TRBD1 (5 bases). V lost 5 bases and J 4 bases, leaving 9 bases between the germline ends. Germline assignment: CDR1 PRHDT and CDR2 FYEKMQ (reference sequence). The CDR3 is made up of 13 amino acids. CDR3 nucleotide sequence: TGTGCCAGCAGCCCACCAGGGTACAATGAGCAGTTCTTC. As protein: CASSPPGYNEQFF.

J is TRBJ1-4 and V is TRBV5-1; D remains unclear. The length of the CDR3 is 15 residues. Germline-derived CDR1 and CDR2 are SGHRS and YFSETQ. Trimming cost V 0 bases and J 2 bases, with 8 bases left between them. The CDR3 DNA reads TGCGCCAGCAGCTTGGCCGGGGATACTAATGAAAAACTGTTTTTT. Translating gives CASSLAGDTNEKLFF.

Written as DNA, the CDR3 is TGTGCCAGCACCCCGGGTGACCGTACATTCTATGGCTACACCTTC. Translation: CASTPGDRTFYGYTF. This chain joins TRBV28 and TRBJ1-2; D is undetermined. Trimming removed 7 bases from V and 4 bases from J, with 19 bases in between. Looked up from germline, CDR1 is MDHEN and CDR2 is SYDVKM. The CDR3 covers 15 residues.

This chain links TRBV3-1 (or the pseudogene TRBV3-2) with TRBJ1-6; the D gene is possibly TRBD1 (5 bases). CDR1 and CDR2 (germline): LGHDT, YNNKEL (reference sequence). The CDR3 has 18 residues. V lost 0 bases and J lost 1, with 13 bases in between. The CDR3 coding sequence is TGTGCCAGCAGCCAAGAGGGCGGGAGGGGATCCTATAATTCACCCCTCCACTTT. This encodes CASSQEGGRGSYNSPLHF.

The chain combines TRBV6-6 with TRBJ1-1, with D uncertain. Germline CDR1 and CDR2: MNHNY and SVGAGI (reference sequence). Trimming cost V 2 bases and J 1 base, with 8 bases left between them. The CDR3 covers 14 residues. The CDR3 nucleotides read TGTGCCAGCAGTTACGCAGAGGCGAACACTGAAGCTTTCTTT. It codes for CASSYAEANTEAFF.

This clone occurred once. The V gene is TRBV7-9, the J gene TRBJ2-1; the D gene is possibly TRBD2 (5 bases). The CDR3 contains 13 residues. The V end lost 5 bases, the J end lost 4 bases, and 9 bases lay between the germline ends. Germline loops: CDR1 SEHNR, CDR2 FQNEAQ (reference sequence). This chain's CDR3 is CASSPRGYNEQFF. CDR3 nucleotides: TGTGCCAGCAGCCCGAGAGGGTACAATGAGCAGTTCTTC. The whole variable domain, remainder taken from reference TRBV7-9 and TRBJ2-1, is DTGVSQNPRHKITKRGQNVTFRCDPISEHNRLYWYRQTLGQGPEFLTYFQNEAQLEKSRLLSDRFSAERPKGSFSTLEIQRTEQGDSAMYLCASSPRGYNEQFFGPGTRLTVL.

J is TRBJ2-7 and V is TRBV30; 8 nucleotides align to TRBD1. The germline V gene has CDR1 GTSNPN and CDR2 SVGIG (reference sequence). The CDR3 runs 14 residues. V was clipped by 4 bases and J by 2 bases; unmatched bases: 7. The CDR3: CAWTTGVRPYEQYF. In nucleotides, the CDR3 is TGTGCCTGGACGACAGGGGTACGACCCTACGAGCAGTACTTC.

The chain is built from TRBV6-6 and TRBJ1-2; a weak D match, TRBD1 (6 bases). CDR3 length: 15 amino acids. V lost 2 bases and J lost 6, with 16 bases in between. Germline assignment: CDR1 MNHNY and CDR2 SVGAGI (reference sequence). The CDR3 protein is CASSYGGSGLNGYTF. The CDR3 region has the DNA TGTGCCAGCAGTTACGGGGGCAGCGGCCTGAATGGCTACACCTTC.

The rearrangement uses TRBV19 and TRBJ2-1; TRBD2 aligns across 8 bases. Germline CDR1 LNHDA, CDR2 SQIVND (reference sequence). CDR3 length: 16 residues. V was pared by 3 bases and J by 6 bases, with 10 bases of the junction left unmatched. The CDR3 loop reads CASSIMAGGAFNEQFF. CDR3 DNA: TGTGCCAGTAGTATTATGGCCGGGGGGGCCTTCAATGAGCAGTTCTTC.

V gene TRBV30 combines with J gene TRBJ2-7, with D possibly TRBD1 on 5 matching bases. Trimming stripped 0 bases from V and 6 bases from J, with 18 bases between. Looked up from germline, CDR1 is GTSNPN and CDR2 is SVGIG (reference sequence). The CDR3 spans 15 residues. The CDR3 DNA reads as TGTGCCTGGAGTGTGTGGCTTACAAGCCAGGGCGAGCAGTACTTC. This encodes CAWSVWLTSQGEQYF.

This sequence joins TRBV18 and TRBJ1-1; the match to TRBD1 covers 7 bases. This CDR3 has 15 amino acids. Germline CDR1 reads KGHSH; CDR2 reads LQKENI. The junction had 4 bases not matched to a gene; V was cut back by 3 bases and J by 0 bases. The CDR3 coding sequence is TGTGCCAGCTCACCCGGACAGGCTCTGAACACTGAAGCTTTCTTT. It yields the protein CASSPGQALNTEAFF.

The chain joins TRBV28 to TRBJ2-3; 10 bases fit TRBD2. CDR3 size: 16 residues. V shed 3 bases, J shed 2 bases, and the junction held 5 bases outside the gene matches. The germline gives CDR1 MDHEN, CDR2 SYDVKM. The CDR3 loop is CASSFLAGGFTDTQYF. CDR3 nucleotides: TGTGCCAGCAGTTTTTTAGCGGGAGGATTCACAGATACGCAGTATTTT.

The gene calls are TRBV3-1 (or the pseudogene TRBV3-2) and TRBJ2-7; D gene ambiguous. This CDR3 contains 16 residues. The V gene's germline CDR1 is LGHDT and CDR2 YNNKEL (reference sequence). Trimming left V 1 base short and J 5 bases short, with 18 bases between. The CDR3 spells CASSQGHLGWVNEQYF. Here the CDR3 DNA reads TGTGCCAGCAGCCAAGGCCACCTAGGTTGGGTGAACGAGCAGTACTTC.

This rearrangement joins TRBV18 to TRBJ2-4; 11 nucleotides agree with TRBD2. J gave up 2 bases and V 1 base, and 7 bases lay outside the gene matches. Germline V gene sequence: CDR1 KGHSH, CDR2 LQKENI. The length of the CDR3 is 18 residues. CDR3 in amino acids: CASSPLQLAGVSKNIQYF. The CDR3 nucleotides are TGTGCCAGCTCACCACTCCAACTAGCGGGAGTCTCCAAAAACATTCAGTACTTC.

For this clone: Other DNA variants within this sample encode the same CDR3. V usage is TRBV7-3 and J usage is TRBJ1-1; D perhaps matches TRBD1 (5 bases). Trimming removed 4 bases at V and 1 base at J, with 7 bases between. This CDR3 contains 13 residues. Germline CDR1 is SGHTA and CDR2 is FQGTGA. CDR3 sequence (DNA): TGTGCCAGCAGCTCCCAGGGGAACACTGAAGCTTTCTTT. Translated, it gives CASSSQGNTEAFF.

This rearrangement joins TRBV4-1 to TRBJ1-1; D is unclear. Germline values: CDR1 MGHRA, CDR2 YSYEKL. V lost 1 base to trimming and J lost 1 base, with 10 bases between them. The CDR3 is made up of 15 amino acids. The CDR3 sequence is CASSQGIGENTEAFF. The CDR3 DNA sequence: TGCGCCAGCAGCCAAGGGATCGGGGAGAACACTGAAGCTTTCTTT.

The chain is built from TRBV4-2 and TRBJ1-2, with D unresolved. V was cut by 0 bases and J by 5 bases, with 16 bases left in between. CDR3 length: 16 amino acids. CDR1 is LGHNA, CDR2 YNFKEQ, per germline. The CDR3 coding sequence is TGTGCCAGCAGCCAAGATCGGTGGCAGCGTCATTATGGCTACACCTTC. This gives the protein CASSQDRWQRHYGYTF.

The table lists this clone with a count of one. V usage is TRBV5-1 and J usage is TRBJ2-5, with 7 bases matching TRBD1. Per germline, CDR1 SGHRS and CDR2 YFSETQ. The V and J ends lost 0 bases and 4 bases, in that order; junction bases with no gene match: 6. The CDR3 length is 15 residues. The CDR3: CASSLAGQTLETQYF. CDR3 sequence (DNA): TGCGCCAGCAGCTTGGCGGGACAGACTCTAGAGACCCAGTACTTC.

The rearrangement links TRBV5-5 to TRBJ1-5; the D gene is possibly TRBD1 (5 bases). CDR3 length: 15 amino acids. Per the germline V gene, CDR1 is SGHKS and CDR2 is YYEKEE (reference sequence). Trimming took 2 bases from V and 0 from J, leaving 9 bases between them. CDR3 nucleotides: TGTGCCAGCAGCTTCCGGGACTATAGCAATCAGCCCCAGCATTTT. This sequence encodes CASSFRDYSNQPQHF.

The chain carries TRBV4-3 and TRBJ1-4; 9 nucleotides match TRBD1. The germline CDR1 and CDR2 sequences are LGHNA and YSLEER. V shed 2 bases and J 2 bases; nucleotides not matched to a gene: 9. The CDR3 covers 18 residues. CDR3 in DNA: TGCGCCAGCAGCCAACGGACAGGGGCGCAGGGGACTAATGAAAAACTGTTTTTT. Translating it yields CASSQRTGAQGTNEKLFF.

The V call is TRBV2, the J call TRBJ2-5; 11 nucleotides align to TRBD2. This CDR3 region has 14 residues. The V and J ends lost 8 bases and 4 bases, in that order; junction bases with no gene match: 6. Per the germline V gene, CDR1 is SNHLY and CDR2 is FYNNEI. The CDR3, as DNA: TGTGCCAGCTCGGGACTAGCGGTGGGAGAGACCCAGTACTTC. It is translated as CASSGLAVGETQYF.

The rearrangement links TRBV28 to TRBJ1-5; 7 positions agree with TRBD1. The length of the CDR3 is 15 residues. Trimming at V came to 6 bases and at J to 7 bases, leaving 12 bases not matched to a gene. The V gene's germline CDR1 is MDHEN and CDR2 SYDVKM. CDR3 coding DNA: TGTGCCAGCAGCCGAGGGGGCGCCTCGGACCAGCCCCAGCATTTT. It is translated as CASSRGGASDQPQHF.

The V gene is TRBV6-4, the J gene TRBJ2-3; a possible D gene is TRBD2 (5 bases). The V end was cut by 3 bases, the J end by 5 bases, with 12 bases between. The CDR3 is made up of 14 amino acids. Germline-derived CDR1 and CDR2 are MRHNA and SNTAGT. The CDR3 nucleotides read TGTGCCAGCAGTGAGGCGGGTTTGGTAGATACGCAGTATTTT. It encodes CASSEAGLVDTQYF.

The chain has TRBV10-1 and TRBJ1-1, with a weak D call TRBD1 (6 bases). The V end was cut by 2 bases, the J end by 8 bases, with 9 bases between. This CDR3 spans 12 amino acids. Germline CDR1 reads WNHNN; CDR2 reads SYGVQD (reference sequence). The CDR3 nucleotides read TGCGCCAGCAGTGAGAAAACAGGGGAAGCTTTCTTT. It specifies CASSEKTGEAFF.

In this sample, this clone turned up once. The chain has TRBV27 and TRBJ1-1; D gene ambiguous. The CDR3 is 16 amino acids. The V end lost 4 bases, the J end lost 1 base, and 16 bases lay between the germline ends. The germline CDR1 and CDR2 sequences are MNHEY and SMNVEV (reference sequence). The CDR3: CASSSHPGGKNTEAFF. The CDR3 nucleotides are TGTGCCAGCAGTTCCCACCCAGGAGGTAAGAACACTGAAGCTTTCTTT.

The CDR3 spells CASSTTQGTAYYEQYF. The DNA of the CDR3 is TGTGCCAGCAGCACCACCCAAGGGACAGCTTACTACGAGCAGTACTTC. The V call is TRBV5-8, the J call TRBJ2-7; 7 bases agree with TRBD1. This CDR3 region has 16 residues. Unmatched junction bases numbered 13, after V lost 4 bases and J lost 3 bases. The germline gives CDR1 SGHTS, CDR2 YDEGEE.

This chain links TRBV25-1 with TRBJ2-1; D is perhaps TRBD1 (6 bases). Germline CDR1 reads MGHDK; CDR2 reads SYGVNS. Trimming took 3 bases from V and 6 from J, leaving 21 bases between them. The CDR3 totals 17 residues. The CDR3 bases are TGTGCCAGCAGTGACCCAGCCGGACAGAAATACCGCAATGAGCAGTTCTTC. Translating gives CASSDPAGQKYRNEQFF.